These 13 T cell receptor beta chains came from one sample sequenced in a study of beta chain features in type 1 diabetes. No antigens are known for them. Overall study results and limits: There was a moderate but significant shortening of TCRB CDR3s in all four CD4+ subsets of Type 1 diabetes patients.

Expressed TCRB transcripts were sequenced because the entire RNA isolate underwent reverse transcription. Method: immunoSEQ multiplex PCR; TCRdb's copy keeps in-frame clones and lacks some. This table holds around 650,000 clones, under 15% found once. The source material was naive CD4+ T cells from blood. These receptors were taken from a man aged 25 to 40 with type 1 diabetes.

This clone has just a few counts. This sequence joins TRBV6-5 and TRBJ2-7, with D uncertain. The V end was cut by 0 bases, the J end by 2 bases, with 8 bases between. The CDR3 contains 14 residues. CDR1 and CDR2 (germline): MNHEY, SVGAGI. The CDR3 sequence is CASSYSGAAYEQYF. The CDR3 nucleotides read TGTGCCAGCAGTTACTCGGGCGCCGCCTACGAGCAGTACTTC.

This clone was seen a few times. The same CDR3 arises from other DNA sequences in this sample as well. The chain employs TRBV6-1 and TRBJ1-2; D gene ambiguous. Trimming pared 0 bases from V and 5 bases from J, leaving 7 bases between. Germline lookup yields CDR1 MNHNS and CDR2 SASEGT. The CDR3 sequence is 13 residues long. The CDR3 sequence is CASSEAGFYGYTF. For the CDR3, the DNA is TGTGCCAGCAGTGAAGCCGGGTTTTATGGCTACACCTTC.

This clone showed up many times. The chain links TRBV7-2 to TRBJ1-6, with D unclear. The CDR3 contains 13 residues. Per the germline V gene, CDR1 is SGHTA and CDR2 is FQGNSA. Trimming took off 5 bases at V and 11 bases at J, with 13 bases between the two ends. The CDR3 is CASSLPGRAPLHF. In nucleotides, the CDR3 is TGTGCCAGCAGCCTCCCAGGCCGGGCACCCCTCCACTTT. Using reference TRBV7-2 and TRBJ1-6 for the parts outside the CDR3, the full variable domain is GAGVSQSPSNKVTEKGKDVELRCDPISGHTALYWYRQSLGQGLEFLIYFQGNSAPDKSGLPSDRFSAERTGGSVSTLTIQRTQQEDSAVYLCASSLPGRAPLHFGNGTRLTVT.

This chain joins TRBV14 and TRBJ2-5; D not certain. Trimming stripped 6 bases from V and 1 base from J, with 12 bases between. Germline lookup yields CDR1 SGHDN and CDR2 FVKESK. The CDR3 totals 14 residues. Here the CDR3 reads CASSVSGSQETQYF. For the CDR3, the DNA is TGTGCCAGCAGTGTGAGTGGAAGCCAAGAGACCCAGTACTTC.

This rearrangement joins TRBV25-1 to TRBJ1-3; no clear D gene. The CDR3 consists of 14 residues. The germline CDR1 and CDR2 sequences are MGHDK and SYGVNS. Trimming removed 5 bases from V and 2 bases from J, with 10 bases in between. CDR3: CASSRQGPGNTIYF. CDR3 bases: TGTGCCAGCAGTCGCCAAGGGCCTGGAAACACCATATATTTT. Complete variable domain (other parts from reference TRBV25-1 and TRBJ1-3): EADIYQTPRYLVIGTGKKITLECSQTMGHDKMYWYQQDPGMELHLIHYSYGVNSTEKGDLSSESTVSRIRTEHFPLTLESARPSHTSQYLCASSRQGPGNTIYFGEGSWLTVV.

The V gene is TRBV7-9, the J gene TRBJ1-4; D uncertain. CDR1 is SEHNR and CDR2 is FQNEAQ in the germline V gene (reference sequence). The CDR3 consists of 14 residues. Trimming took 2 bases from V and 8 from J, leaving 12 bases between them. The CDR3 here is CASSLSRAMEKLFF. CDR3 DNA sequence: TGTGCCAGCAGCTTAAGTAGGGCTATGGAAAAACTGTTTTTT.

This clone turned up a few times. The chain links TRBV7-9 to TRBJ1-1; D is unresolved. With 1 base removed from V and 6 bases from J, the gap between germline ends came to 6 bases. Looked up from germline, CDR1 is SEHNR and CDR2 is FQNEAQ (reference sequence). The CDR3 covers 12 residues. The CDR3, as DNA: TGTGCCAGCAGCTTAGTGGCAGCTGAAGCTTTCTTT. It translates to CASSLVAAEAFF.

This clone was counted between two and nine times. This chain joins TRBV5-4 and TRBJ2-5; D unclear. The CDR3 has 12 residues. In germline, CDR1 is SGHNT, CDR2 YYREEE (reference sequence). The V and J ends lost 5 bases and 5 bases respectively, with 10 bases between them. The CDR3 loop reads CASSYTSETQYF. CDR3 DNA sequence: TGTGCCAGCAGTTATACTTCGGAGACCCAGTACTTC. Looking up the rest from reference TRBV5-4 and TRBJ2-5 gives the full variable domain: ETGVTQSPTHLIKTRGQQVTLRCSSQSGHNTVSWYQQALGQGPQFIFQYYREEENGRGNFPPRFSGLQFPNYSSELNVNALELDDSALYLCASSYTSETQYFGPGTRLLVL.

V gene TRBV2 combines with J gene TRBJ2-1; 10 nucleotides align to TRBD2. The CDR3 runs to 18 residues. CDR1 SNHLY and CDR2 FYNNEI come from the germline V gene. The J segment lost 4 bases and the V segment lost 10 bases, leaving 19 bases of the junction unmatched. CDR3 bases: TGTGCCACTTCCGGGACTAGCGTACCGTTCGGTTCTTACAATGAGCAGTTCTTC. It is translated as CATSGTSVPFGSYNEQFF.

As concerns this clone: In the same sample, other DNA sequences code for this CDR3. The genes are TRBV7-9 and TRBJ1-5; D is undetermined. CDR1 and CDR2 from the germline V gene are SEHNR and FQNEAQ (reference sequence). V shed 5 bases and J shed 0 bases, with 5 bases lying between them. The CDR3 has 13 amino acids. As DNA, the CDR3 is TGTGCCAGCAGCCGAGATAGCAATCAGCCCCAGCATTTT. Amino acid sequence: CASSRDSNQPQHF.

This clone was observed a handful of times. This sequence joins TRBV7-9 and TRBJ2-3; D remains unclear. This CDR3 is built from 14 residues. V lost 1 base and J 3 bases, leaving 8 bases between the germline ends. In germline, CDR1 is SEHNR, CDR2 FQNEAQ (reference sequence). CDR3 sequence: CASSLGPGTDTQYF. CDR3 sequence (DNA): TGTGCCAGCAGCTTAGGCCCTGGTACAGATACGCAGTATTTT.

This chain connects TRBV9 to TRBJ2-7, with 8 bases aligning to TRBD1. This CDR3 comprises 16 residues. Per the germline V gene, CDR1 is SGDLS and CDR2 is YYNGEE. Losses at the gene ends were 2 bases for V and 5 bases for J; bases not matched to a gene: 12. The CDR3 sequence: CASSVEDRGFPHEQYF. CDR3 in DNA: TGTGCCAGCAGCGTGGAAGACAGGGGCTTCCCTCACGAGCAGTACTTC.

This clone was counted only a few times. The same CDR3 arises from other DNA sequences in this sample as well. The CDR3 loop reads CASSLGQGSYNEQFF. The CDR3 DNA is TGTGCCAGCAGCTTAGGACAGGGGTCCTACAATGAGCAGTTCTTC. The chain recombines TRBV7-9 with TRBJ2-1, with TRBD1 matching 8 bases. V was clipped by 1 base and J by 1 base; unmatched bases: 0. CDR1 is SEHNR and CDR2 is FQNEAQ in the germline V gene (reference sequence). The CDR3 runs to 15 residues.